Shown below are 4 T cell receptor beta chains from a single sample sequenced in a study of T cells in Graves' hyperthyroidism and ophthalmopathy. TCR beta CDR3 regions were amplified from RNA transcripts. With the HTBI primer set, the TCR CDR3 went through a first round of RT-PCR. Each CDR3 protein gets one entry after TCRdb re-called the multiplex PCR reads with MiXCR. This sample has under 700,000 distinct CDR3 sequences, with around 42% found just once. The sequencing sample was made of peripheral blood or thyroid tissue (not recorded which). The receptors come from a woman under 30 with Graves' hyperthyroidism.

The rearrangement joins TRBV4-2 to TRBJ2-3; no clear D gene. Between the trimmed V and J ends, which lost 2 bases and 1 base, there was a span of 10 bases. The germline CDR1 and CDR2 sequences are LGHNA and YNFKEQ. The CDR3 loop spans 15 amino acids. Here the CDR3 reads CASSQPGTGTDTQYF. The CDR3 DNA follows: TGTGCCAGCAGCCAACCGGGTACTGGCACAGATACGCAGTATTTT.

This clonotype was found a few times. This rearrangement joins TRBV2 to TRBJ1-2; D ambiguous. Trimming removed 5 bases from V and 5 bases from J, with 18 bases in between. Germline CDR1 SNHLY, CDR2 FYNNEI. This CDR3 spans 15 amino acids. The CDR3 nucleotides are TGTGCCAGCAGTTGGACGGGCACCGCGGGGTATGGCTACACCTTC. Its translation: CASSWTGTAGYGYTF.

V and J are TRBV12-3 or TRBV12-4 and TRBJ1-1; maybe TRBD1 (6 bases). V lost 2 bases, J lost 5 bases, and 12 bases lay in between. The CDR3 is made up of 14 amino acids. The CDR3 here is CASSLRQGRTEAFF. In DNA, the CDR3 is TGTGCCAGCAGTTTAAGGCAGGGGAGGACTGAAGCTTTCTTT.

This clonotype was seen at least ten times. The CDR3 nucleotides are TGTGCCAGCAGCCACGCCGGTGACAGCTCCTCACCCCTCCACTTT. It encodes CASSHAGDSSSPLHF. The gene calls are TRBV6-6 and TRBJ1-6; TRBD1 might be the D (5 bases). CDR1 is MNHNY, CDR2 SVGAGI, per germline (reference sequence). V dropped 6 bases and J dropped 10 bases, with 19 bases sitting between them. This CDR3 comprises 15 residues.